Reported below is one TCR beta chain. These data come from a study of blood T cell dynamics during melanoma immunotherapy. Time point here: pre-treatment baseline. Blood was drawn before treatment and at week 3 after checkpoint blockade. At 12 weeks after first infusion, RECIST 1.1 defined response for most patients. In germline, CDR1 is SGHKS, CDR2 YYEKEE (reference sequence). The CDR3 has 13 amino acids. V lost 2 bases, J lost 7 bases, and 6 bases stayed unmatched. A fixed DNA input of around 0.35 ug was used per bulk PBMC sample. TCRdb's table, derived via immunoSEQ multiplex PCR, lists solely in-frame clones and lacks some. The sample has more than 8,500 clones; 80% to 90% are singletons.

The receptor comes from a human donor with melanoma. The sequences come from blood, collected from a patient treated with checkpoint blockade. This chain joins TRBV5-5 and TRBJ2-7; 7 bases are shared with TRBD1. This chain's CDR3 is CASSFTGVREQYF. The CDR3 DNA reads as TGTGCCAGCAGCTTTACAGGGGTCAGGGAGCAGTACTTC.